The 7 T cell receptor beta chains below come from one sample, sequenced in a study of blood T cell repertoires in COVID-19. The data were produced by immunoSEQ multiplex PCR, yet TCRdb's version contains in-frame clones alone and is incomplete. Counted here are roughly 150,000 clones, around 82% occurring once; the ten biggest clones make up under 4.5%. The source material was PBMCs or T cells enriched from blood (not recorded which). All receptors come from a man aged 50-60 years in a cohort exposed to, infected with or recovered from COVID-19 (not recorded which).

This clone was recorded once. V gene TRBV4-3 combines with J gene TRBJ1-2; 9 nucleotides line up with TRBD1. The germline gives CDR1 LGHNA, CDR2 YSLEER. After removal of 1 base from V and 4 bases from J, the junction contained 7 bases not matched to a gene. CDR3 length equals 16 residues. The CDR3 protein is CASSQAWTGEIYGYTF. In DNA, the CDR3 is TGCGCCAGCAGCCAAGCCTGGACAGGGGAGATCTATGGCTACACCTTC.

The chain has TRBV3-1 (or the pseudogene TRBV3-2) and TRBJ2-7; 12 positions match TRBD2. Germline V CDR1 and CDR2: LGHDT, YNNKEL (reference sequence). This CDR3 is built from 13 residues. V gave up 8 bases and J gave up 2 bases; unmatched junction bases: 1. CDR3 protein: CASGLAGTYEQYF. The DNA for the CDR3 is TGTGCCAGCGGACTAGCGGGAACCTACGAGCAGTACTTC.

The CDR3: CASSEADKETQYF. CDR3 bases: TGTGCCAGCAGTGAAGCCGACAAAGAGACCCAGTACTTC. This chain connects TRBV2 to TRBJ2-5, with no clear D. V was shortened by 0 bases and J by 3 bases, with 5 bases between the two germline ends. CDR3 length: 13 amino acids. The V gene's germline CDR1 is SNHLY and CDR2 FYNNEI. The complete variable domain, with remaining parts taken from reference TRBV2 and TRBJ2-5, reads EPEVTQTPSHQVTQMGQEVILRCVPISNHLYFYWYRQILGQKVEFLVSFYNNEISEKSEIFDDQFSVERPDGSNFTLKIRSTKLEDSAMYFCASSEADKETQYFGPGTRLLVL.

There are a few counts of this clone. This chain connects TRBV7-9 to TRBJ2-2, with D hard to call. The CDR3 is made up of 14 amino acids. Trimming shortened V by 3 bases and J by 2 bases, and 7 bases separated the two germline ends. Per the germline V gene, CDR1 is SEHNR and CDR2 is FQNEAQ (reference sequence). CDR3 region: CASSLALNTGELFF. As DNA, the CDR3 is TGTGCCAGCAGCTTGGCCTTAAACACCGGGGAGCTGTTTTTT.

This chain connects TRBV7-8 to TRBJ2-5; maybe TRBD2 (6 bases). V was trimmed by 6 bases and J by 1 base, leaving 21 bases between them. Germline CDR1 is SGHVS and CDR2 is FQNEAQ. The CDR3 is 17 residues long. CDR3 region: CASSSFPGEAGQETQYF. For the CDR3, the DNA is TGTGCCAGCAGTTCATTCCCGGGGGAGGCGGGCCAAGAGACCCAGTACTTC.

The rearrangement joins TRBV19 to TRBJ1-5; perhaps TRBD1 as D (5 bases). The CDR3 covers 12 residues. The germline V gene has CDR1 LNHDA and CDR2 SQIVND (reference sequence). The V gene lost 7 bases and the J gene lost 4 bases, with 8 bases spanning the gap. The CDR3 loop reads CASTGGNQPQHF. CDR3 DNA: TGTGCCAGTACGGGGGGGAATCAGCCCCAGCATTTT.

The chain joins TRBV19 to TRBJ1-5; D is perhaps TRBD1 (5 bases). CDR1 and CDR2 (germline): LNHDA, SQIVND (reference sequence). The CDR3 extends over 19 amino acids. Trimming took off 6 bases at V and 5 bases at J, with 29 bases between the two ends. The CDR3 reads CASSITTGLLSSFHQPQHF. The CDR3 DNA reads as TGTGCCAGTAGCATTACTACAGGCTTACTCAGCTCTTTCCATCAGCCCCAGCATTTT.